Each of the 17 T cell receptor beta chains below was sequenced from the same sample in a study of OX40 agonist ivuxolimab in advanced cancers. The method was immunoSEQ multiplex PCR; TCRdb's version includes in-frame clones alone and lacks a portion of them. The top ten clones hold more than 0.4% of a sample with tens of thousands of clones, around 90% of them seen once. The sample was CD4+ or CD8+ T cells sorted from blood, taken in a trial of the OX40 agonist ivuxolimab. These TCRs come from an adult with an advanced solid tumor such as melanoma, head and neck, liver or kidney cancer.

This chain connects TRBV10-3 to TRBJ1-4; 8 nucleotides agree with TRBD1. CDR3 length: 18 amino acids. Germline V gene sequence: CDR1 ENHRY, CDR2 SYGVKD. V trimming: 3 bases; J trimming: 2 bases; junction bases outside the gene matches: 11. CDR3 sequence (DNA): TGTGCCATCAGTGAACGTCGTCAGGGGGCCGGTACTAATGAAAAACTGTTTTTT. Its translation: CAISERRQGAGTNEKLFF.

This clone was seen a single time. The chain carries TRBV5-1 and TRBJ2-5; D remains ambiguous. Germline CDR1 and CDR2: SGHRS and YFSETQ. V was clipped by 0 bases and J by 5 bases, with 5 bases between them. This CDR3 region has 12 residues. CDR3 coding DNA: TGCGCCAGCAGCTTGGTAGACGAGACCCAGTACTTC. This gives the protein CASSLVDETQYF.

This chain links TRBV18 with TRBJ1-1, with a weak D call TRBD1 (5 bases). Germline CDR1 is KGHSH and CDR2 is LQKENI. This CDR3 is 16 amino acids long. With 3 bases removed from V and 5 bases from J, the gap between germline ends came to 19 bases. The CDR3 is CASSPTEGSLETEAFF. In DNA, the CDR3 is TGTGCCAGCTCACCGACTGAGGGGTCTCTGGAAACTGAAGCTTTCTTT.

The chain has TRBV15 and TRBJ1-1; TRBD1 is a possible D gene (6 bases). Germline assignment: CDR1 LNHNV and CDR2 YYDKDF (reference sequence). The germline V and J ends were trimmed by 4 bases and 0 bases, with 12 bases remaining between them. CDR3 size: 15 residues. The CDR3 region is CATSTAGTLNTEAFF. CDR3 DNA: TGTGCCACCAGCACCGCCGGGACACTGAACACTGAAGCTTTCTTT.

The chain employs TRBV6-4 and TRBJ2-7; 8 positions match TRBD1. Germline CDR1 reads MRHNA; CDR2 reads SNTAGT. V was pared by 4 bases and J by 4 bases, with 9 bases of the junction left unmatched. The CDR3 spans 15 residues. The CDR3, as DNA: TGTGCCAGCAGTGTCGAGACAGGGGCTACGTACGAGCAGTACTTC. Its protein is CASSVETGATYEQYF.

This clone has only a few counts. CDR3 bases: TGTGCCAGCAGCAAATCGAAGCGGGAGGGAAAGGACGAGCAGTACTTC. Amino acids: CASSKSKREGKDEQYF. The V and J genes are TRBV21-1 and TRBJ2-7; the DNA was not compared with TRBD2, the D call given in the table. TRBV21-1 counts as a pseudogene. The CDR3 loop spans 16 amino acids.

The chain uses TRBV4-1 and TRBJ2-7; the D gene could be TRBD1 or TRBD2 (5 bases each). The CDR3 covers 17 residues. V lost 1 base, J lost 0 bases, and 16 bases lay in between. CDR1 and CDR2 from the germline V gene are MGHRA and YSYEKL. The CDR3: CASSQADGDVDSYEQYF. The CDR3 DNA follows: TGCGCCAGCAGCCAAGCAGATGGGGACGTGGACTCCTACGAGCAGTACTTC.

This sequence joins TRBV11-2 and TRBJ2-1, with TRBD1 matching over 9 bases. The CDR3 runs 16 residues. Germline lookup yields CDR1 SGHAT and CDR2 FQNNGV. The ends lost 5 bases at V and 7 bases at J; junction bases unmatched: 12. CDR3 residues: CASSIGTGKTVNEQFF. Written as DNA, the CDR3 is TGTGCCAGCAGCATCGGGACAGGGAAGACAGTGAATGAGCAGTTCTTC. The entire variable domain, with the rest obtained from reference TRBV11-2 and TRBJ2-1, is as follows: EAGVAQSPRYKIIEKRQSVAFWCNPISGHATLYWYQQILGQGPKLLIQFQNNGVVDDSQLPKDRFSAERLKGVDSTLKIQPAKLEDSAVYLCASSIGTGKTVNEQFFGPGTRLTVL.

The chain combines TRBV25-1 with TRBJ2-7, with 11 bases that match TRBD2. V dropped 5 bases and J dropped 2; count of bases not matched to a gene: 2. The germline V gene has CDR1 MGHDK and CDR2 SYGVNS. CDR3 length: 14 residues. The CDR3 sequence is CASSTSGRPYEQYF. As DNA, the CDR3 is TGTGCCAGCAGTACTAGCGGGAGACCCTACGAGCAGTACTTC.

The chain is built from TRBV5-1 and TRBJ2-7, with D maybe TRBD2 (5 bases). This CDR3 is 14 amino acids long. The germline V and J ends were trimmed by 4 bases and 1 base, with 12 bases remaining between them. Germline V CDR1 and CDR2: SGHRS, YFSETQ. This CDR3 is CASSRADYSYEQYF. In DNA form, the CDR3 reads TGCGCCAGCAGCCGCGCTGACTATTCCTACGAGCAGTACTTC. The variable domain in full, completed from reference TRBV5-1 and TRBJ2-7, reads KAGVTQTPRYLIKTRGQQVTLSCSPISGHRSVSWYQQTPGQGLQFLFEYFSETQRNKGNFPGRFSGRQFSNSRSEMNVSTLELGDSALYLCASSRADYSYEQYFGPGTRLTVT.

This chain joins TRBV7-6 and TRBJ2-5; weak D call: TRBD2 (5 bases). There are 17 residues in the CDR3. V was pared by 0 bases and J by 3 bases, with 17 bases between. Germline assignment: CDR1 SGHVS and CDR2 FNYEAQ. Here the CDR3 reads CASSLAHGRTEEETQYF. The CDR3 DNA reads as TGTGCCAGCAGCTTAGCGCACGGTCGGACGGAGGAAGAGACCCAGTACTTC.

This clone is medium-sized. This chain connects TRBV6-5 to TRBJ2-7; 8 positions agree with TRBD1. The germline gives CDR1 MNHEY, CDR2 SVGAGI. The CDR3 runs 13 residues. Unmatched junction bases numbered 7, after V lost 5 bases and J lost 7 bases. In DNA form, the CDR3 reads TGTGCCAGCAGTAAGGACAGGGCGCGGGAGCAGTACTTC. This translates into CASSKDRAREQYF.

The V gene is TRBV4-1, the J gene TRBJ2-1; TRBD2 might be the D (6 bases). CDR3 length equals 16 residues. Germline V CDR1 and CDR2: MGHRA, YSYEKL. V lost 2 bases and J 1 base, leaving 12 bases between the germline ends. In nucleotides, the CDR3 is TGCGCCAGCAGCCAAACCATAGCGGAATCCTACAATGAGCAGTTCTTC. Amino acids: CASSQTIAESYNEQFF.

The genes are TRBV7-9 and TRBJ2-7, with D uncertain. Trimming removed 1 base from V and 6 bases from J, with 25 bases in between. Per the germline V gene, CDR1 is SEHNR and CDR2 is FQNEAQ (reference sequence). There are 18 residues in the CDR3. The CDR3 DNA reads as TGTGCCAGCAGCTTAGTCGCACCGCGGAACCGTTTTCAAACCGAGCAGTACTTC. Its translation: CASSLVAPRNRFQTEQYF.

The chain is built from TRBV7-9 and TRBJ2-1; the match to TRBD2 covers 11 bases. The J segment lost 3 bases and the V segment lost 7 bases, leaving 5 bases of the junction unmatched. The CDR3 covers 15 residues. In germline, CDR1 is SEHNR, CDR2 FQNEAQ (reference sequence). The DNA of the CDR3 is TGTGCCAGCACCGAAACTAGCGGGGGCTACAATGAGCAGTTCTTC. This translates into CASTETSGGYNEQFF.

V gene TRBV6-5 combines with J gene TRBJ2-2; 7 nucleotides align to TRBD2. J gave up 0 bases and V 2 bases, and 3 bases lay outside the gene matches. Germline V CDR1 and CDR2: MNHEY, SVGAGI. This CDR3 comprises 16 residues. The CDR3 protein is CASSYGAGANTGELFF. DNA of the CDR3: TGTGCCAGCAGTTACGGGGCGGGAGCGAACACCGGGGAGCTGTTTTTT.

The CDR3: CASSFLAGGNNEQFF. CDR3 in DNA: TGTGCCAGCAGCTTTCTGGCGGGAGGGAACAATGAGCAGTTCTTC. The rearrangement links TRBV7-6 to TRBJ2-1; 9 nucleotides match TRBD2. This CDR3 has 15 residues. V shed 3 bases, J shed 5 bases, and the junction held 5 bases outside the gene matches. The V gene's germline CDR1 is SGHVS and CDR2 FNYEAQ.